These T cell receptor beta chains were read from a single sample in a study of monozygotic twins with cystic fibrosis. The protocol was immunoSEQ multiplex PCR, while the TCRdb copy is restricted to in-frame clones and leaves out a portion. Among 36,000 or so clones listed, 80% to 95% were seen once. The sequencing input was blood. The receptor source for this set is a boy younger than 10 with cystic fibrosis. CDR3s include the opening cysteine and the closing phenylalanine or tryptophan. A D gene is named only where the DNA matches it firmly. Clone size, where shown, is once, few, many, or a class for clones that have expanded.

d_call j_call clone_size v_call cdr3_aa cdr3_nt
TRBD1 TRBJ1-2 - TRBV18 CASSPSAGDRVNGYTF TGTGCCAGCTCCCCGTCGGCCGGGGACAGGGTTAATGGCTACACCTTC
- TRBJ1-1 - TRBV7-9 CASSLVSTDEAFF TGTGCCAGCAGCTTAGTCTCTACAGACGAAGCTTTCTTT
- TRBJ1-6 - TRBV2 CAGLFGTGSPLHF TGTGCCGGGTTGTTCGGGACGGGTTCACCCCTCCACTTT
TRBD2 TRBJ2-3 - TRBV11-2 CASSTPGLAGTTDTQYF TGTGCCAGCAGCACCCCCGGACTAGCGGGAACCACAGATACGCAGTATTTT
TRBD2 TRBJ2-2 - TRBV6-1 CASSELSGGGRGELFF TGTGCCAGCAGTGAATTAAGCGGGGGCGGTCGCGGGGAGCTGTTTTTT
- TRBJ1-1 - TRBV4-3 CASSQDGQGWTEAFF TGCGCCAGCAGCCAAGACGGGCAGGGGTGGACTGAAGCTTTCTTT
TRBD1 TRBJ1-1 - TRBV7-3 CASSLDRDTEAFF TGTGCCAGCAGCTTGGACAGGGACACTGAAGCTTTCTTT
- TRBJ2-7 - TRBV10-2 CASSGPGQAYEQYF TGCGCCAGCAGTGGCCCCGGGCAGGCCTACGAGCAGTACTTC
TRBD1 TRBJ2-3 - TRBV7-9 CASSPTGVVDTQYF TGTGCCAGCAGCCCCACAGGGGTAGTCGATACGCAGTATTTT
- TRBJ1-2 - TRBV9 CASSVDYQYGYTF TGTGCCAGCAGCGTAGACTACCAATATGGCTACACCTTC
- TRBJ1-1 once TRBV19 CASSTHSASNTEAFF TGTGCCAGTAGTACACATTCGGCCAGTAACACTGAAGCTTTCTTT
TRBD1 TRBJ1-2 - TRBV29-1 CSVEGREGDRGFLYGYTF TGCAGCGTTGAAGGAAGGGAGGGGGACAGGGGTTTCCTCTATGGCTACACCTTC
- TRBJ2-5 - TRBV5-1 CASSLVLVRQETQYF TGCGCCAGCAGCTTGGTATTGGTGAGGCAAGAGACCCAGTACTTC
TRBD1 TRBJ1-1 - TRBV5-1 CASSSRDRGRLGTEAFF TGCGCCAGCAGCTCCCGGGACAGGGGGCGATTGGGCACTGAAGCTTTCTTT
TRBD1 TRBJ1-5 - TRBV4-1 CASSQEVSVGTVNQPQHF TGCGCCAGCAGCCAAGAAGTTAGTGTCGGGACAGTAAATCAGCCCCAGCATTTT
TRBD1 TRBJ1-6 - TRBV19 CASSQGGDSSPLHF TGTGCCAGTAGCCAGGGGGGGGATTCTTCACCCCTCCACTTT
- TRBJ2-5 - TRBV5-1 CASSLTHPGKETQYF TGCGCCAGCAGCTTGACCCACCCGGGGAAAGAGACCCAGTACTTC
- TRBJ1-2 - TRBV25-1 CASSGSSEDHYGYTF TGTGCCAGCAGTGGTTCCTCCGAGGACCACTATGGCTACACCTTC
- TRBJ1-3 - TRBV29-1 CSVLPIGAGNTIYF TGCAGCGTCCTACCGATAGGGGCTGGAAACACCATATATTTT
- TRBJ1-5 - TRBV19 CASSRRTPSNQPQHF TGTGCCAGTAGTCGCAGGACACCGAGCAATCAGCCCCAGCATTTT
- TRBJ1-5 - TRBV7-6 CASSIRQNQPQHF TGTGCCAGCAGCATTAGACAGAATCAGCCCCAGCATTTT
TRBD2 TRBJ2-3 - TRBV18 CASSPPGGVTDTQYF TGTGCCAGCTCACCACCTGGGGGGGTCACAGATACGCAGTATTTT
- TRBJ2-7 - TRBV11-3 CASSLAWYEQYF TGTGCCAGCAGCTTAGCCTGGTACGAGCAGTACTTC
- TRBJ1-2 - TRBV7-9 CASTGTSTGYTF TGTGCCAGCACCGGGACATCGACGGGCTACACCTTC
TRBD1 TRBJ2-7 - TRBV2 CASRSGTGGEQYF TGTGCCAGCAGATCCGGGACAGGGGGCGAGCAGTACTTC
- TRBJ1-1 - TRBV11-2 CASSLGAGAEAFF TGTGCCAGCAGCTTAGGGGCAGGGGCTGAAGCTTTCTTT
- TRBJ1-3 - TRBV7-8 CASSFAAPPSSGNTIYF TGTGCCAGCAGCTTTGCAGCCCCACCGAGCTCTGGAAACACCATATATTTT
- TRBJ2-5 - TRBV2 CASARGPQETQYF TGTGCCAGCGCTAGGGGTCCCCAAGAGACCCAGTACTTC
TRBD1 TRBJ1-2 - TRBV2 CASRPDRGPSGYTF TGTGCCAGCAGACCGGACAGGGGGCCGAGTGGCTACACCTTC
TRBD1 TRBJ1-6 few TRBV11-2 CASSLAYRGKYSPLHF TGTGCCAGCAGCTTAGCGTACAGGGGGAAATATTCACCCCTCCACTTT
- TRBJ2-7 - TRBV27 CASSFGARDSYEQYF TGTGCCAGCAGTTTTGGTGCGCGGGACAGCTACGAGCAGTACTTC
- TRBJ1-4 - TRBV7-8 CASSLTGGTNEKLFF TGTGCCAGCAGCTTGACAGGCGGAACTAATGAAAAACTGTTTTTT
TRBD1 TRBJ2-1 - TRBV10-3 CAISVPKGQGRYSYNEQFF TGTGCCATCAGTGTCCCCAAGGGACAGGGGCGATACTCCTACAATGAGCAGTTCTTC
TRBD1 TRBJ2-2 - TRBV18 CASSSRDSSSGELFF TGTGCCAGCTCATCTCGGGACAGTTCTTCCGGGGAGCTGTTTTTT
TRBD1 TRBJ2-1 - TRBV10-3 CAIKEATGGGNEQFF TGTGCCATCAAGGAGGCGACAGGGGGAGGGAATGAGCAGTTCTTC
TRBD1 TRBJ1-1 - TRBV6-4 CASSDSTGKEAFF TGTGCCAGCAGTGACTCGACAGGGAAGGAAGCTTTCTTT
TRBD1 TRBJ1-2 few TRBV5-6 CASRLDRGLYGYTF TGTGCCAGCAGACTCGACAGGGGGCTCTACGGCTACACCTTC
TRBD1 TRBJ1-2 - TRBV7-9 CASSPTRGDRSLGGYTF TGTGCCAGCAGCCCTACGCGGGGGGACAGAAGCCTCGGAGGCTACACCTTC
- TRBJ1-2 - TRBV4-2 CASSQDPWGRLTTF TGTGCCAGCAGCCAAGATCCATGGGGACGGTTGACCACCTTC
TRBD1 TRBJ1-3 - TRBV19 CASGQGRSGNTIYF TGTGCCAGTGGACAGGGAAGGTCTGGAAACACCATATATTTT
TRBD1 TRBJ2-3 - TRBV2 CASSEAIGTAYTDTQYF TGTGCCAGCAGCGAAGCAATAGGGACAGCCTACACAGATACGCAGTATTTT
TRBD1 TRBJ1-2 - TRBV7-9 CASSFTGTGYGYTF TGTGCCAGCAGCTTTACAGGGACAGGCTATGGCTACACCTTC
TRBD1 TRBJ2-2 - TRBV7-3 CASSLIGQGHGELFF TGTGCCAGCAGCTTAATAGGACAGGGCCACGGGGAGCTGTTTTTT
- TRBJ2-1 - TRBV29-1 CSQGSADYNEQFF TGCAGCCAAGGGAGCGCAGACTACAATGAGCAGTTCTTC
TRBD1 TRBJ1-2 - TRBV29-1 CSVDRGYGYTF TGCAGCGTCGACAGGGGCTATGGCTACACCTTC
TRBD1 TRBJ1-2 - TRBV6-6 CAIGQVDTNYGYTF TGTGCCATCGGACAGGTTGACACTAACTATGGCTACACCTTC
- TRBJ1-1 - TRBV19 CASSIGTEAFF TGTGCCAGTAGTATAGGAACTGAAGCTTTCTTT
- TRBJ1-1 - TRBV5-6 CASSLEGWKVGAFF TGTGCCAGCAGCTTGGAGGGGTGGAAGGTTGGAGCTTTCTTT
- TRBJ1-4 - TRBV4-2 CASSQEGGQHYEKLFF TGTGCCAGCAGCCAAGAAGGAGGACAGCATTATGAAAAACTGTTTTTT
- TRBJ1-4 - TRBV25-1 CASMGEGEKLFF TGTGCCAGTATGGGGGAGGGTGAAAAACTGTTTTTT
- TRBJ1-2 - TRBV5-1 CASSPRDLYGYTF TGCGCCAGCAGCCCTCGGGACCTCTATGGCTACACCTTC
- TRBJ1-1 few TRBV12-5 CASGQHTNTEAFF TGTGCTAGTGGTCAACATACGAACACTGAAGCTTTCTTT
TRBD1 TRBJ1-2 - TRBV11-1 CASSSGQGEDYGYTF TGTGCCAGCAGCTCGGGACAGGGGGAAGACTATGGCTACACCTTC
- TRBJ1-1 - TRBV5-1 CASSLDPGKDTEAFF TGCGCCAGCAGCTTGGATCCGGGGAAGGATACTGAAGCTTTCTTT
TRBD1 TRBJ1-6 - TRBV12-5 CASGDGQGTSPLHF TGTGCTAGTGGAGACGGACAGGGAACTTCACCCCTCCACTTT